This TCR beta chain was identified during a study of blood T cells in healthy people across ages. The use of a sample-barcoded 5' primer and a J-beta primer mix characterized a second PCR of roughly 6 to 11 cycles. A 12-random-nucleotide template-switch adaptor tagged each cDNA molecule. TCRdb ran MiXCR on the 5' RACE reads and lists one entry per CDR3 protein. The data contain roughly 1 million distinct CDR3 sequences, 20% to 25% of them singletons. The length of the CDR3 is 16 residues. Germline lookup yields CDR1 SGHVS and CDR2 FQNEAQ. V shed 4 bases, J shed 10 bases, and the junction held 15 bases outside the gene matches. Researchers report isolating at least 6 million PBMCs per sample. These data also featured in a second study, about T cells of mothers and their children. That report notes: Sequencing got over 9 million TCR beta CDR3 reads from each mother and a few million from each child.

This chain connects TRBV7-8 to TRBJ1-4, with TRBD1 identical over 7 bases. The clonotype originates from a girl aged 2-15 years in good health. The sample taken for sequencing was blood. The CDR3: CASSSVTGTDHPKLFF. The CDR3 DNA reads TGTGCCAGCAGCTCGGTGACTGGGACAGACCACCCAAAACTGTTTTTT.